This T cell receptor (beta chain) was profiled in a study of T cells in Graves' hyperthyroidism and ophthalmopathy. It was RNA transcripts that yielded the amplified TCR beta CDR3 regions. HTBI primers were the set used in a first-round RT-PCR of the TCR CDR3. TCRdb used MiXCR to reprocess the multiplex PCR reads, holding one entry per CDR3 protein. The sample holds about 290,000 distinct CDR3 sequences, about an eighth seen once. This clonotype was recorded at least ten times. Its antigen is unknown. The germline V and J ends were trimmed by 3 bases and 2 bases, with 8 bases remaining between them. The length of the CDR3 is 14 residues. Germline CDR1 reads SGHVS; CDR2 reads FNYEAQ. Whole-study results and caveats: Separating ophthalmopathy from stable hyperthyroidism was achieved by a 13 V-J model.

The material sequenced was blood. This chain links TRBV7-6 with TRBJ2-1, with D unresolved. The TCR was taken from a woman aged 40 to 50 with Graves' hyperthyroidism. CDR3 bases: TGTGCCAGCAGCTTGGCGGAGACCTACAATGAGCAGTTCTTC. This translates into CASSLAETYNEQFF.